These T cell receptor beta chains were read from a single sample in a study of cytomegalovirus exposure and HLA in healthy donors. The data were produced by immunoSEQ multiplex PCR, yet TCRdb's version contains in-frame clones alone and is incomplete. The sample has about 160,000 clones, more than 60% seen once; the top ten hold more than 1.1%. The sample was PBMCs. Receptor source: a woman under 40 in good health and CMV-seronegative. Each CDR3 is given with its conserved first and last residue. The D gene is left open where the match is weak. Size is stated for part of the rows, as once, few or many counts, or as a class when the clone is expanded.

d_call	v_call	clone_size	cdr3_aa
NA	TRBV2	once	CASRIEGRGREKLFF
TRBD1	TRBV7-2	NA	CASRYRGSGGAFF
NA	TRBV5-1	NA	CASRSDGMIYGYTF
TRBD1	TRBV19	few	CAGGEGAAPPGTEAFF
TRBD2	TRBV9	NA	CASSVSWVAGLASGGYNEQFF
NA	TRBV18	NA	CASSPLGGALLDTQYF
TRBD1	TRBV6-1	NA	CATCPGTGAYYGYTF
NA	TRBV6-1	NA	CASSVGTSSPYNSPLHF
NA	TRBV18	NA	CASSSTRGLSSNYGYTF
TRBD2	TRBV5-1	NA	CASSFASGGPSYEQYF
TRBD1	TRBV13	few	CASSGGTGGLSPLHF
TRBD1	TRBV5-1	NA	CASSPTGEYGTEAFF
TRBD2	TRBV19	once	CASSMSSGGETQYF
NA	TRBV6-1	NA	CASSESIFYNEQFF
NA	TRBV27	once	CASRPHGTNYGYTF
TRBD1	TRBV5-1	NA	CASSYYLQGEGTPLHF
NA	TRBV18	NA	CASSPSSDEQFF
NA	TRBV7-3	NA	CASSPGGYNEQFF
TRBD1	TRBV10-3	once	CAISTGQGANQPQHF
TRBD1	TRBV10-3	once	CAITPGPGTGEETQYF
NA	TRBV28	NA	CASSLAGRQYEQYF
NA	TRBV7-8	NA	CASSLEWENNQPQHF
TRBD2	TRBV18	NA	CASSSLAGETQYF
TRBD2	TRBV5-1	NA	CASSAVAGATTDTQYF
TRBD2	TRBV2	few	CASSEDRMAGGTYEQYF